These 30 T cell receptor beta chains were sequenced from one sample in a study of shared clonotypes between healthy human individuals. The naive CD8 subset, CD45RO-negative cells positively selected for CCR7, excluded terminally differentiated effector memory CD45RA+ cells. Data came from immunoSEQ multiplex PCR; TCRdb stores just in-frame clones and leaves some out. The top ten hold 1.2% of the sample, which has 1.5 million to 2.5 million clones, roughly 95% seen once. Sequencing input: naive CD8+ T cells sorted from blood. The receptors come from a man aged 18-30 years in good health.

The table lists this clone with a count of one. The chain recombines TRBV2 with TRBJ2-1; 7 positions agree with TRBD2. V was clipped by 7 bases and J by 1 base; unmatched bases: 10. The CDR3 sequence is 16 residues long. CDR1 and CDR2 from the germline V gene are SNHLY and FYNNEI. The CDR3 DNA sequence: TGTGCCAGCATTGGGCCAGCGGGGAGTTCCTACAATGAGCAGTTCTTC. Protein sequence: CASIGPAGSSYNEQFF.

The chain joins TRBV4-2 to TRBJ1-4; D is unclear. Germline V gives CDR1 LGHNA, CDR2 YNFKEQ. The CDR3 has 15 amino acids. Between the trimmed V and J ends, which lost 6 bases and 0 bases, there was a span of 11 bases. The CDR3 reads CASSYGPATNEKLFF. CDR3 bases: TGTGCCAGCAGTTACGGACCAGCAACTAATGAAAAACTGTTTTTT.

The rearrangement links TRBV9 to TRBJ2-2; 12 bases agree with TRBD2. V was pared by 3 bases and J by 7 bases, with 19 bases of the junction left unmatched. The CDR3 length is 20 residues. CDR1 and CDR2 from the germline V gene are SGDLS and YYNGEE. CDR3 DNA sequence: TGTGCCAGCAGCGAGAGAGAGACTAGCGGGAGTGTCCGGGAGGGCGGGGAGCTGTTTTTT. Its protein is CASSERETSGSVREGGELFF.

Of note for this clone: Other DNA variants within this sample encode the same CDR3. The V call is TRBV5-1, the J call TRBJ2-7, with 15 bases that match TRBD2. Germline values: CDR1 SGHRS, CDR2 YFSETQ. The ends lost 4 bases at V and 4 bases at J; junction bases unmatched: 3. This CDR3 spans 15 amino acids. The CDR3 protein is CASSLGLAGGYEQYF. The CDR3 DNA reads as TGCGCCAGCAGCCTGGGACTAGCGGGAGGATACGAGCAGTACTTC. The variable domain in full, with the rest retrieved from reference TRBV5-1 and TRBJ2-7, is KAGVTQTPRYLIKTRGQQVTLSCSPISGHRSVSWYQQTPGQGLQFLFEYFSETQRNKGNFPGRFSGRQFSNSRSEMNVSTLELGDSALYLCASSLGLAGGYEQYFGPGTRLTVT.

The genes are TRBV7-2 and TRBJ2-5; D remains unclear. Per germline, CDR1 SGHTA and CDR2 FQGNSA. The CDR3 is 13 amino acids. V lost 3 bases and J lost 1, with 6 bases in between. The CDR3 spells CASSFLIQETQYF. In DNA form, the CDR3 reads TGTGCCAGCAGCTTTCTTATCCAAGAGACCCAGTACTTC.

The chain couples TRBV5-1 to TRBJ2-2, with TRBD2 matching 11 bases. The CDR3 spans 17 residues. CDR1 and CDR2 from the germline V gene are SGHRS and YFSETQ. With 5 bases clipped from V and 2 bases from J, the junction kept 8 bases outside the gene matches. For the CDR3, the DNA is TGCGCCAGCAGTTCTTCAACTAGCGGGGGAAACACCGGGGAGCTGTTTTTT. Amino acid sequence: CASSSSTSGGNTGELFF.

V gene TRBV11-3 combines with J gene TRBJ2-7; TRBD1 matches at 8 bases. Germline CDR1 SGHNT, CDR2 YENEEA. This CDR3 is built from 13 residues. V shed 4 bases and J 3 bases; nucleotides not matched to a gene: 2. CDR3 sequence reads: CASSSGTGYEQYF. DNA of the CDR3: TGTGCCAGCAGCTCAGGGACAGGCTACGAGCAGTACTTC.

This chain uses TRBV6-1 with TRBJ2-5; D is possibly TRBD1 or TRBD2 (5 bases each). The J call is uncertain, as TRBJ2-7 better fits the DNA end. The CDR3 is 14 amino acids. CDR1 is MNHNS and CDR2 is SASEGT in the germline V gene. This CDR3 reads CASSEQVGAYEQYF. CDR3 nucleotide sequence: TGTGCCAGCAGCGAGCAAGTGGGGGCCTACGAGCAGTACTTC.

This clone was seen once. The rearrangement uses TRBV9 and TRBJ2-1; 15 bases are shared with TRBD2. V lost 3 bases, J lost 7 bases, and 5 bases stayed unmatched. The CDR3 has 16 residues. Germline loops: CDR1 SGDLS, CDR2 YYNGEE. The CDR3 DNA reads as TGTGCCAGCAGCGCAGGACTAGCGGGAGGGCATAATGAGCAGTTCTTC. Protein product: CASSAGLAGGHNEQFF.

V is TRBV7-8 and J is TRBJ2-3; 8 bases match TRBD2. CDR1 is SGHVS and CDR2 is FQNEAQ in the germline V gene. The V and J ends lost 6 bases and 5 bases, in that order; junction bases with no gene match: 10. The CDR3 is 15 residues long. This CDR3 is CASRRTGGPGDTQYF. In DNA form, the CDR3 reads TGTGCCAGCAGGCGTACGGGGGGGCCTGGAGATACGCAGTATTTT.

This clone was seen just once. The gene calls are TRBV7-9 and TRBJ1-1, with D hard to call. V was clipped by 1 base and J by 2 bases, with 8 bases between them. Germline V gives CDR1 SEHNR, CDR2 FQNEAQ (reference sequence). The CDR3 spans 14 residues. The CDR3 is CASSLGYSNTEAFF. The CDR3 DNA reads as TGTGCCAGCAGCTTAGGCTACAGTAACACTGAAGCTTTCTTT.

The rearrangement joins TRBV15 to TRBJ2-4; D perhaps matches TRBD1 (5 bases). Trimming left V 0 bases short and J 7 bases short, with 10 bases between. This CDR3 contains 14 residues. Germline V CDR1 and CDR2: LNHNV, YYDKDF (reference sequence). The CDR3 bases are TGTGCCACCAGCAGAGATTCAGGGCCCAACATTCAGTACTTC. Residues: CATSRDSGPNIQYF.

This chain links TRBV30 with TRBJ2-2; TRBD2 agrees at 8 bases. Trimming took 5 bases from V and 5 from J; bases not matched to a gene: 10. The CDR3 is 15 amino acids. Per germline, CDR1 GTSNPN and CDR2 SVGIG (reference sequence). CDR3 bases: TGTGCCTGGGGCGGCGGGGGGATAAGTACCGGGGAGCTGTTTTTT. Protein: CAWGGGGISTGELFF.

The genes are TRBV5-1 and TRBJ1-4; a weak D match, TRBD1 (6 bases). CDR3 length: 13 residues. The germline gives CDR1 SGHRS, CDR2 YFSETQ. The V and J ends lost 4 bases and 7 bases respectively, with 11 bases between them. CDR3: CASSQDSIEKLFF. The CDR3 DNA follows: TGCGCCAGCAGCCAGGACAGTATTGAAAAACTGTTTTTT.

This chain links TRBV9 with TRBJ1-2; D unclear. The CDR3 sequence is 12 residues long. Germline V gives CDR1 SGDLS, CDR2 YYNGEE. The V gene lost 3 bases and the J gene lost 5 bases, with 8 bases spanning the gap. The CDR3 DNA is TGTGCCAGCAGCGAACCGGTTTATGGCTACACCTTC. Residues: CASSEPVYGYTF.

The CDR3 region is CASSLRQLAEAFF. CDR3 nucleotide sequence: TGTGCCAGCAGTTTAAGACAGCTTGCTGAAGCTTTCTTT. J is TRBJ1-1 and V is TRBV27, with D maybe TRBD1 (5 bases). Per the germline V gene, CDR1 is MNHEY and CDR2 is SMNVEV (reference sequence). The CDR3 totals 13 residues. Trimming cost V 2 bases and J 6 bases, with 10 bases left between them.

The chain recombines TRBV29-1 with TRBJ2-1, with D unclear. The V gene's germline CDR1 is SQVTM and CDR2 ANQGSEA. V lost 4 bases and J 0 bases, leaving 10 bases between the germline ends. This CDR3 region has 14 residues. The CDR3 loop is CSVGSTISYNEQFF. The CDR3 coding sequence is TGCAGCGTTGGGAGCACAATCTCCTACAATGAGCAGTTCTTC.

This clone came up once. DNA of the CDR3: TGTGCCAGCAGCTACGACGGAGCTGGCACAGATACGCAGTATTTT. Translated: CASSYDGAGTDTQYF. This sequence joins TRBV9 and TRBJ2-3; D ambiguous. V dropped 4 bases and J dropped 1 base, with 13 bases sitting between them. Germline V CDR1 and CDR2: SGDLS, YYNGEE. The CDR3 contains 15 residues. The whole variable domain, remainder taken from reference TRBV9 and TRBJ2-3, is DSGVTQTPKHLITATGQRVTLRCSPRSGDLSVYWYQQSLDQGLQFLIQYYNGEERAKGNILERFSAQQFPDLHSELNLSSLELGDSALYFCASSYDGAGTDTQYFGPGTRLTVL.

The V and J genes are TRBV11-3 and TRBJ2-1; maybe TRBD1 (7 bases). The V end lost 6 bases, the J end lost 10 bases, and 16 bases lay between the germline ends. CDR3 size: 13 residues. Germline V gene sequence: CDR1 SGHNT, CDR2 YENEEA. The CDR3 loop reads CASRGRGDREQFF. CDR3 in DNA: TGTGCCAGCAGAGGCAGGGGGGACCGAGAGCAGTTCTTC.

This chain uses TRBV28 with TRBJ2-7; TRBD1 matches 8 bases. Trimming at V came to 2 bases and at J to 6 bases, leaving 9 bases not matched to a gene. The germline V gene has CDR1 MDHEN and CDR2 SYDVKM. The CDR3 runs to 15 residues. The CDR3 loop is CASSLTLIDRGEQYF. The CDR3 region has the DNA TGTGCCAGCAGTTTAACCCTGATCGACAGGGGCGAGCAGTACTTC.

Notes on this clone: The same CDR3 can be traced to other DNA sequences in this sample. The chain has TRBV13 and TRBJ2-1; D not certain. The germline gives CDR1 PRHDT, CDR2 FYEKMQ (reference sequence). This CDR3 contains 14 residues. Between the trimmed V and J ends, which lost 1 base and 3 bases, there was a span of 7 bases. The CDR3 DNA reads TGTGCCAGCAGCTTAGAGCGCAGCTACAATGAGCAGTTCTTC. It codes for CASSLERSYNEQFF.

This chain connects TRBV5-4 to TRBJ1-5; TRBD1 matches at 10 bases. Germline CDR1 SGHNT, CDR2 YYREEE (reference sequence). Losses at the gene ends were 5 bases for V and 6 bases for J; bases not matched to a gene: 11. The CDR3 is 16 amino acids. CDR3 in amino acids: CASSFTGTGEGQPQHF. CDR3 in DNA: TGTGCCAGCAGTTTTACCGGGACAGGGGAAGGTCAGCCCCAGCATTTT.

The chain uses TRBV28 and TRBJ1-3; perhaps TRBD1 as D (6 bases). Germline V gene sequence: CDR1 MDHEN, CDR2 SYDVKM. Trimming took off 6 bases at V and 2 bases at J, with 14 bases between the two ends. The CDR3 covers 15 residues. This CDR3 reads CASSFRDTPGNTIYF. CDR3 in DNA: TGTGCCAGCAGCTTCCGGGACACTCCTGGAAACACCATATATTTT. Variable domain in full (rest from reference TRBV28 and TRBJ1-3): DVKVTQSSRYLVKRTGEKVFLECVQDMDHENMFWYRQDPGLGLRLIYFSYDVKMKEKGDIPEGYSVSREKKERFSLILESASTNQTSMYLCASSFRDTPGNTIYFGEGSWLTVV.

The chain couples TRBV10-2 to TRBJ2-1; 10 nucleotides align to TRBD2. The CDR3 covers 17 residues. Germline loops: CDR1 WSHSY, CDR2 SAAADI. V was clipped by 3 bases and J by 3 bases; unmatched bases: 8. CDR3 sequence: CASSEFTGTSVYNEQFF. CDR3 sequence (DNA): TGCGCCAGCAGTGAATTCACCGGGACTAGCGTCTACAATGAGCAGTTCTTC.

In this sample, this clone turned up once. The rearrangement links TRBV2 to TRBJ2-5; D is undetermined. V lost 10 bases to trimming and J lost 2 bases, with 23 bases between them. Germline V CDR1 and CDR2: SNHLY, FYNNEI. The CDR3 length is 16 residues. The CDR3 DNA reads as TGTGCCATCACAAAGCTCAATAGGGAATTTCAAGAGACCCAGTACTTC. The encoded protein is CAITKLNREFQETQYF.

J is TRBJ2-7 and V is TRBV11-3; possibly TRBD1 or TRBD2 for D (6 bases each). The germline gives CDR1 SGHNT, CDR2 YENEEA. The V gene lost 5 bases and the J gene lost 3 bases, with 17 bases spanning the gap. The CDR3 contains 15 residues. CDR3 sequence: CASSPLTGRYYEQYF. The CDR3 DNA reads TGTGCCAGCAGCCCGCTAACAGGGAGGTACTACGAGCAGTACTTC.

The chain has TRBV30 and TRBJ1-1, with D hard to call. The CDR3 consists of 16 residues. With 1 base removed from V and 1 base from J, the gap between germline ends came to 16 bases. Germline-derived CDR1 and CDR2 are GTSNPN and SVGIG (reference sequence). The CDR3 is CAWSEYTVKPNTEAFF. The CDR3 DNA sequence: TGTGCCTGGAGTGAATATACAGTCAAACCGAACACTGAAGCTTTCTTT. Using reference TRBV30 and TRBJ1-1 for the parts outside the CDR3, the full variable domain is SQTIHQWPATLVQPVGSPLSLECTVEGTSNPNLYWYRQAAGRGLQLLFYSVGIGQISSEVPQNLSASRPQDRQFILSSKKLLLSDSGFYLCAWSEYTVKPNTEAFFGQGTRLTVV.

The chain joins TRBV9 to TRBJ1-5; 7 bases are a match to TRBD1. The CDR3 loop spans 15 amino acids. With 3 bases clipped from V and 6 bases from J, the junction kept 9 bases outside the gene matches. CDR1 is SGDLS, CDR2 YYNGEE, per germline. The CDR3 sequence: CASSATGAEAQPQHF. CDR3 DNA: TGTGCCAGCAGCGCTACAGGGGCGGAGGCTCAGCCCCAGCATTTT.

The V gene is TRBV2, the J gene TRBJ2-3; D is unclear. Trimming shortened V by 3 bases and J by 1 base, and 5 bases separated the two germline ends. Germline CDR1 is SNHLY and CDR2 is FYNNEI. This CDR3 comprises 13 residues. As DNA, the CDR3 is TGTGCCAGCAGTGATTTGCGCACAGATACGCAGTATTTT. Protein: CASSDLRTDTQYF.

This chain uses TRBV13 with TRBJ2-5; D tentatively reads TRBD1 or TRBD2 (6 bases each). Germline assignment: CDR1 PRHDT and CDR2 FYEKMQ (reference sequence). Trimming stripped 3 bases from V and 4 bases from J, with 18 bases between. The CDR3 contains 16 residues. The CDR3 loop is CASSFGGAHPGETQYF. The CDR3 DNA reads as TGTGCCAGCAGCTTCGGGGGCGCACACCCGGGAGAGACCCAGTACTTC.